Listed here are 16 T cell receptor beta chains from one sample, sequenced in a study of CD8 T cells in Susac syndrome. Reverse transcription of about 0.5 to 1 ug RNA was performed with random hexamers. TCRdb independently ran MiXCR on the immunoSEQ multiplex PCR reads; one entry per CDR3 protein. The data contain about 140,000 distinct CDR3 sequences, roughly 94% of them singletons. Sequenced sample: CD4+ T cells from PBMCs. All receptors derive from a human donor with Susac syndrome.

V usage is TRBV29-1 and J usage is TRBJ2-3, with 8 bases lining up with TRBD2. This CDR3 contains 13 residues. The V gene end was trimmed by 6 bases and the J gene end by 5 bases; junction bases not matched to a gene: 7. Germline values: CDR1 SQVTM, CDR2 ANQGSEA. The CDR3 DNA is TGCAGCGTAGACGGGGGGGCGGGAGATACGCAGTATTTT. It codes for CSVDGGAGDTQYF.

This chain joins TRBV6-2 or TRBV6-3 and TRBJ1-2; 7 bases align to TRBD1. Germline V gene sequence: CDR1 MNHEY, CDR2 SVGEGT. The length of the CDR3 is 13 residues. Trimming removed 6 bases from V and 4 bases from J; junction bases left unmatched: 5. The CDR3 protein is CASSPTGFYGYTF. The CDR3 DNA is TGTGCCAGCAGCCCGACAGGGTTCTATGGCTACACCTTC.

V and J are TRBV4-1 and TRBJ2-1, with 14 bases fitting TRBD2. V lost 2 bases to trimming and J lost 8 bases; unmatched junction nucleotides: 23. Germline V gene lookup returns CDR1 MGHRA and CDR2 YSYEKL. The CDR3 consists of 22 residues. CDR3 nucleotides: TGCGCCAGCAGCCAACCGCCGATGAGAATTGCCGGGACTAGCGGGAGTGTGGATGAGCAGTTCTTC. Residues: CASSQPPMRIAGTSGSVDEQFF.

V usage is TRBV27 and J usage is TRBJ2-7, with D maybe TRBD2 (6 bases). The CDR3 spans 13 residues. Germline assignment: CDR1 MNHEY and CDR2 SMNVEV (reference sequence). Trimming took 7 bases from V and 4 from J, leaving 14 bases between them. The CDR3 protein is CASNGGNFYEQYF. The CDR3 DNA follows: TGTGCCAGCAACGGGGGAAACTTTTACGAGCAGTACTTC.

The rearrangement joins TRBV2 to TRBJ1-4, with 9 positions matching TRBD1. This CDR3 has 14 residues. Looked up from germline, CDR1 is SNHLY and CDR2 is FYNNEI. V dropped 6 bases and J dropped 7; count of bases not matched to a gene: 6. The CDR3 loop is CASSGQGKREKLFF. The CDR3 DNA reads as TGTGCCAGCAGCGGACAGGGGAAGCGTGAAAAACTGTTTTTT.

The CDR3 spells CAWVQDLNTEAFF. CDR3 sequence (DNA): TGTGCCTGGGTACAAGACCTGAACACTGAAGCTTTCTTT. The rearrangement links TRBV30 to TRBJ1-1; no definite D call. V lost 5 bases, J lost 0 bases, and 10 bases lay in between. Per the germline V gene, CDR1 is GTSNPN and CDR2 is SVGIG (reference sequence). The CDR3 length is 13 residues.

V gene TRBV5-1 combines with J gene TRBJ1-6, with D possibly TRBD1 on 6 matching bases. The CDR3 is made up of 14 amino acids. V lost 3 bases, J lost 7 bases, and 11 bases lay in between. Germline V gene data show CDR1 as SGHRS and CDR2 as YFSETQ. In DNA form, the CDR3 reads TGCGCCAGCAGCTCCGACAGGCCCAATTCACCCCTCCACTTT. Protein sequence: CASSSDRPNSPLHF.

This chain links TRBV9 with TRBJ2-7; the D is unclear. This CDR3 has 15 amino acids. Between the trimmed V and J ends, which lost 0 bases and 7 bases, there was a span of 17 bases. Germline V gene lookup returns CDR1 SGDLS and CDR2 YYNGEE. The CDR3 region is CASSVGPDGPREQYF. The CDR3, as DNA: TGTGCCAGCAGCGTAGGGCCCGACGGCCCGCGGGAGCAGTACTTC.

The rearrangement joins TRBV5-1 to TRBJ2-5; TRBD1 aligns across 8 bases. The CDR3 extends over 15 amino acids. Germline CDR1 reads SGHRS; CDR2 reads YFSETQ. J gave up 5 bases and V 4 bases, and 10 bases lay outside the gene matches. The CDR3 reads CASSNRMDRAETQYF. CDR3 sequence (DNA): TGCGCCAGCAGCAATAGAATGGACAGGGCCGAGACCCAGTACTTC.

CDR3 sequence reads: CASSPSGTANTGELFF. In DNA, the CDR3 is TGTGCCAGCAGCCCTTCCGGGACAGCGAACACCGGGGAGCTGTTTTTT. The chain has TRBV3-1 and TRBJ2-2; 7 bases fit TRBD1. After removal of 4 bases from V and 0 bases from J, the junction contained 5 bases not matched to a gene. The length of the CDR3 is 16 residues. CDR1 and CDR2 from the germline V gene are LGHDT and YNNKEL (reference sequence).

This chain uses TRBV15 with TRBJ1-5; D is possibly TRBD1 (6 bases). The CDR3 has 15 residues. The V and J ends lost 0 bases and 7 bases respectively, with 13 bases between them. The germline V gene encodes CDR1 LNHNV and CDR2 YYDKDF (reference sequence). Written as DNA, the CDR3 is TGTGCCACCAGCAGAGATAAGGGGGACCGCCAGCCCCAGCATTTT. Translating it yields CATSRDKGDRQPQHF.

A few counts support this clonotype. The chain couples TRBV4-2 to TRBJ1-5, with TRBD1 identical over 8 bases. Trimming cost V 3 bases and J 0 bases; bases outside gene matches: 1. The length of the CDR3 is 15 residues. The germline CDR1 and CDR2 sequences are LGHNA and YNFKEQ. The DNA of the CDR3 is TGTGCCAGCAGCCAGGACAGGGTTAGCAATCAGCCCCAGCATTTT. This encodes CASSQDRVSNQPQHF.

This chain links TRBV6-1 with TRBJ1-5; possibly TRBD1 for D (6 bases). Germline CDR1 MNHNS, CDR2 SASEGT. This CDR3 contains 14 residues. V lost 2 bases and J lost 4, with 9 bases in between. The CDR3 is CASSEWGPNQPQHF. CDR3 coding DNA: TGTGCCAGCAGTGAATGGGGGCCAAATCAGCCCCAGCATTTT.

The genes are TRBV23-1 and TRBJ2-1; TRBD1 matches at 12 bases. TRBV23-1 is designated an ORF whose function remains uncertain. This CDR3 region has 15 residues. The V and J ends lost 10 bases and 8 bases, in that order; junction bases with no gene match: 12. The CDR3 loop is CATSRGTGGKYEQFF. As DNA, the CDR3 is TGCGCCACCTCCCGAGGGACAGGGGGCAAGTATGAGCAGTTCTTC.

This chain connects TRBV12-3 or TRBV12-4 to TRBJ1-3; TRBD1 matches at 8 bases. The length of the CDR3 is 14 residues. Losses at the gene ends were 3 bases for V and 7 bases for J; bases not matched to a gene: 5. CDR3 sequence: CASSFRTGRNTIYF. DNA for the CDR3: TGTGCCAGCAGTTTTCGGACAGGGAGGAACACCATATATTTT.

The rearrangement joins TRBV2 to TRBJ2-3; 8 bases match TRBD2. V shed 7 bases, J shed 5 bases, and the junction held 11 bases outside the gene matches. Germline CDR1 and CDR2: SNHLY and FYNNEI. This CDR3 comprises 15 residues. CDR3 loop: CASKESRGEVDTQYF. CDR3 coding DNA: TGTGCCAGCAAAGAGTCGCGGGGGGAGGTAGATACGCAGTATTTT.